The 18 T cell receptor beta chains in this list originate from one sample, sequenced in a study of T cells in women clearing cervical HPV infection (dated by TCRdb to 2016 to 2019). Library method: the immunoSEQ multiplex PCR assay. The source is immuneACCESS, and TCRdb retained only in-frame sequences with V and J called. Part of the clones is not carried over; for the studies checked, unresolved V genes explain less than half of this, and the remainder is unexplained. This sample's table has entries for around 22,000 clones. The biggest ten clones account for 3.3% of the sample. Sequencing was done on a sample of blood buffy coat. These receptors originate from a woman between 18 and 70 years old with a cervical HPV16 infection that either progressed to CIN3+ or cleared (not recorded which).

A word on this clone: The sequence runs out 3 residues before the end of the CDR3; the remainder is reconstructed from the germline J gene. The V and J genes are TRBV2 and TRBJ1-5; TRBD1 matches at 7 bases. The J segment lost 6 bases and the V segment lost 3 bases, leaving 2 bases of the junction unmatched. Per the germline V gene, CDR1 is SNHLY and CDR2 is FYNNEI. The CDR3 totals 13 residues. The CDR3 protein is CASSERGPQPQHF. CDR3 DNA (partial): TGTGCCAGCAGTGAGAGGGGGCCTCAGCCC.

On this clone: Read sequence stops 3 residues before the CDR3 end, and the germline J gene provides the missing end. The chain recombines TRBV14 with TRBJ1-2; D gene uncertain. There are 12 residues in the CDR3. CDR1 is SGHDN, CDR2 FVKESK, per germline. The V end was cut by 4 bases, the J end by 7 bases, with 10 bases between. CDR3 sequence: CASSLQVGGYTF. The CDR3 bases that were read are TGTGCCAGCAGCCTTCAGGTCGGTGGC.

About this clone itself: The CDR3 end is not reached by the read, which stops 3 residues before it; the germline J gene fills it in. The genes are TRBV20-1 and TRBJ2-7; 13 nucleotides match TRBD2. V dropped 6 bases and J dropped 5; count of bases not matched to a gene: 13. The V gene's germline CDR1 is DFQATT and CDR2 SNEGSKA (reference sequence). The CDR3 has 16 residues. CDR3 region: CSAQTSGRLAWDEQYF. The part of the CDR3 DNA that was read is TGCAGTGCCCAGACTAGCGGGAGGCTCGCGTGGGACGAG.

Remarks on this clone: Read data end 3 residues before the CDR3 end; the end is taken from the germline J gene. The V and J genes are TRBV5-1 and TRBJ2-5, with D tentatively TRBD2 (6 bases). The CDR3 consists of 15 residues. Germline loops: CDR1 SGHRS, CDR2 YFSETQ. V was trimmed by 4 bases and J by 3 bases, leaving 16 bases between them. The CDR3 sequence is CASSPGSGPKETQYF. Partial CDR3 DNA: TGCGCCAGCAGCCCGGGGAGCGGGCCAAAAGAGACC.

CDR3 sequence reads: CASSVTASGANVLTF. The part of the CDR3 DNA that was read is TGTGCCAGCAGCGTGACAGCCTCTGGGGCCAACGTC. V gene TRBV6-2 or TRBV6-3 combines with J gene TRBJ2-6, with TRBD1 as a possible D gene (5 bases). The sequence runs out 3 residues before the end of the CDR3; the remainder is reconstructed from the germline J gene. The length of the CDR3 is 15 residues. Germline assignment: CDR1 MNHEY and CDR2 SVGEGT. Trimming took off 6 bases at V and 0 bases at J, with 9 bases between the two ends.

In regard to this clone: The DNA ends 3 residues before the CDR3 does, and the rest of the CDR3 is filled in from the germline J gene. J is TRBJ1-5 and V is TRBV20-1, with 7 bases identical to TRBD1. CDR3 length equals 14 residues. Germline V gene lookup returns CDR1 DFQATT and CDR2 SNEGSKA (reference sequence). The V and J ends lost 0 bases and 8 bases, in that order; junction bases with no gene match: 7. CDR3 region: CSARDHRGGKPQHF. The part of the CDR3 DNA that was read is TGCAGTGCTAGAGACCACAGGGGTGGGAAGCCC.

In regard to this clone: The read ends 3 residues early relative to the CDR3; the germline J gene fills the gap. The chain couples TRBV20-1 to TRBJ2-7; TRBD2 matches at 7 bases. Trimming removed 0 bases from V and 0 bases from J; junction bases left unmatched: 11. The germline V gene encodes CDR1 DFQATT and CDR2 SNEGSKA (reference sequence). The CDR3 has 17 amino acids. CDR3 sequence: CSARDRGSGSLSYEQYF. The CDR3 DNA, read in part, is TGCAGTGCTAGAGATCGGGGTAGCGGGTCCCTCTCCTACGAG.

Comments on this clone: The read ends 3 residues shy of where the CDR3 ends; the end is completed using the germline J gene. V and J are TRBV29-1 and TRBJ2-1, with 7 nucleotides matching TRBD2. The CDR3 extends over 12 amino acids. The ends lost 2 bases at V and 9 bases at J; junction bases unmatched: 4. Looked up from germline, CDR1 is SQVTM and CDR2 is ANQGSEA. CDR3: CSVESPGGEQFF. Incomplete CDR3 DNA: TGCAGCGTTGAATCCCCGGGGGGTGAG.

For this clone: The CDR3 is cut off 3 residues early in the read; its end comes from the germline J gene. The chain recombines TRBV20-1 with TRBJ2-3; 9 nucleotides agree with TRBD2. Germline V gene sequence: CDR1 DFQATT, CDR2 SNEGSKA (reference sequence). This CDR3 spans 13 amino acids. Germline trimming cut 1 base from V and 5 bases from J; bases unmatched to any gene: 1. CDR3 DNA, as far as it was read: TGCAGTGCTAGAGCACTAGCGGGAGATACG. It encodes CSARALAGDT. The CDR3 as a whole reads CSARALAGDTQYF.

As regards this clone: The read gets to within 3 residues of the CDR3 end, and the germline J gene fills in the rest. The V call is TRBV19, the J call TRBJ2-1; 10 nucleotides align to TRBD2. Trimming removed 3 bases from V and 9 bases from J; junction bases left unmatched: 8. The germline CDR1 and CDR2 sequences are LNHDA and SQIVND (reference sequence). This CDR3 spans 15 amino acids. CDR3: CASSIPPSGSTEQFF. The CDR3 DNA, read in part, is TGTGCCAGTAGTATCCCTCCTAGCGGGAGTACTGAG.

Comment on this clone: Read sequence stops 3 residues before the CDR3 end, and the germline J gene provides the missing end. The genes are TRBV5-1 and TRBJ2-3; D is possibly TRBD2 (6 bases). The germline V gene has CDR1 SGHRS and CDR2 YFSETQ. The CDR3 covers 15 residues. Between the trimmed V and J ends, which lost 0 bases and 3 bases, there was a span of 11 bases. The CDR3 DNA, read in part, is TGCGCCAGCAGCTTGGTGGGACTTCGGACAGATACG. The encoded protein is CASSLVGLRTDT. The entire CDR3 sequence reads CASSLVGLRTDTQYF.

As for this clone: The read halts 3 residues ahead of the CDR3 end, with the missing end drawn from the germline J gene. The chain has TRBV19 and TRBJ2-6, with 9 bases aligning to TRBD1. CDR1 and CDR2 (germline): LNHDA, SQIVND (reference sequence). The V and J ends lost 6 bases and 0 bases, in that order; junction bases with no gene match: 9. The CDR3 is 18 residues long. The part of the CDR3 DNA that was read is TGTGCCAGTAGCCCAGGACAGGGGCGTTTCTCTGGGGCCAACGTC. As protein: CASSPGQGRFSGANV. The entire CDR3 is CASSPGQGRFSGANVLTF.

As to this clone: With the read ending 3 residues before the CDR3 end, the germline J gene is used to fill in that end. This rearrangement joins TRBV20-1 to TRBJ1-2; 7 bases fit TRBD1. Germline-derived CDR1 and CDR2 are DFQATT and SNEGSKA (reference sequence). This CDR3 contains 15 residues. After removal of 5 bases from V and 0 bases from J, the junction contained 9 bases not matched to a gene. The CDR3 protein is CSAGEGTVPNYGYTF. CDR3 DNA, as far as it was read: TGCAGTGCTGGGGAAGGGACAGTCCCTAACTATGGC.

On this clone: With the read ending 3 residues before the CDR3 end, the germline J gene is used to fill in that end. V gene TRBV18 combines with J gene TRBJ2-2, with 8 nucleotides matching TRBD1. The germline CDR1 and CDR2 sequences are KGHSH and LQKENI. The CDR3 is 16 amino acids. The V segment lost 3 bases and the J segment 1 base; nucleotides outside the gene matches: 4. Partial CDR3 DNA: TGTGCCAGCTCACCGTTTGACAGGGGGAACACCGGGGAG. Translated, it gives CASSPFDRGNTGE. The full CDR3 protein is CASSPFDRGNTGELFF.

A note on this clone: The DNA ends 3 residues before the CDR3 does, and the rest of the CDR3 is filled in from the germline J gene. The gene calls are TRBV5-4 and TRBJ1-4; tentative D call: TRBD1 (5 bases). With 4 bases removed from V and 5 bases from J, the gap between germline ends came to 9 bases. Germline V gene lookup returns CDR1 SGHNT and CDR2 YYREEE (reference sequence). This CDR3 has 13 residues. The part of the CDR3 DNA that was read is TGTGCCAGCAGCCAGGGCTCGAATGAAAAA. This translates into CASSQGSNEK. The complete CDR3 reads CASSQGSNEKLFF.

As to this clone: The read comes to an end 3 residues before the CDR3 does, leaving the germline J gene to fill in the end. This chain joins TRBV20-1 and TRBJ2-3; D perhaps matches TRBD2 (6 bases). The CDR3 is 14 residues long. CDR1 is DFQATT, CDR2 SNEGSKA, per germline (reference sequence). V lost 5 bases, J lost 1 base, and 13 bases lay in between. The DNA read from the CDR3 is TGCAGTGCTCCACGGGACTCAGGCACAGATACG. It encodes CSAPRDSGTDT. The entire CDR3 sequence reads CSAPRDSGTDTQYF.

For this clone: The read falls 3 residues short of the CDR3 end, and the missing part is taken from the germline J gene. The chain recombines TRBV20-1 with TRBJ1-3, with a possible D match to TRBD1 (5 bases). The CDR3 has 14 amino acids. V gave up 3 bases and J gave up 1 base, with 10 bases separating them. Germline V gives CDR1 DFQATT, CDR2 SNEGSKA (reference sequence). CDR3 bases read: TGCAGTGCTAGTACGGGGGGGTCTGGAAACACC. Translating it yields CSASTGGSGNT. The CDR3 as a whole reads CSASTGGSGNTIYF.

To note about this clone: The read terminates 3 residues ahead of where the CDR3 ends, so the germline J gene completes it. This chain connects TRBV28 to TRBJ1-1, with 7 nucleotides matching TRBD1. The CDR3 contains 14 residues. Germline V gene sequence: CDR1 MDHEN, CDR2 SYDVKM. J lost 6 bases, V lost 4 bases, and 8 bases had no gene match. The CDR3 sequence: CASSSPQGLPEAFF. The sequenced part of the CDR3 DNA is TGTGCCAGCAGTTCTCCACAGGGGTTGCCTGAA.